This TCR beta chain came from a study of CXCR3-negative and CXCR3-positive naive CD8 T cells. This CDR3 is built from 14 residues. The TRB libraries of cDNA were built by UMI-labeled 5' RACE. TCRdb processed the 5' RACE reads again and assigns one entry to each CDR3 protein, with no DNA. With about 81,000 distinct CDR3 sequences in the sample, the ten largest clones hold 1.5% to 2%. Definition of naive CD8+ T cells rested on a CD45RO-CCR7+CD27+CD95- profile. Sequencing input: naive CXCR3- CD8+ T cells from blood. Subset given: CD45RO-CCR7+CD27+CD95- naive CD8+ T cells lacking CXCR3 (TNR3-). This receptor was identified in a human donor in good health. Some clones in this sample may be carry-over from other donors' samples. V is TRBV12-3 or TRBV12-4 and J is TRBJ1-4; the TCRdb call, TRBD1, lacks DNA for checking. CDR3 sequence reads: CASTLDRNSEKLFF.